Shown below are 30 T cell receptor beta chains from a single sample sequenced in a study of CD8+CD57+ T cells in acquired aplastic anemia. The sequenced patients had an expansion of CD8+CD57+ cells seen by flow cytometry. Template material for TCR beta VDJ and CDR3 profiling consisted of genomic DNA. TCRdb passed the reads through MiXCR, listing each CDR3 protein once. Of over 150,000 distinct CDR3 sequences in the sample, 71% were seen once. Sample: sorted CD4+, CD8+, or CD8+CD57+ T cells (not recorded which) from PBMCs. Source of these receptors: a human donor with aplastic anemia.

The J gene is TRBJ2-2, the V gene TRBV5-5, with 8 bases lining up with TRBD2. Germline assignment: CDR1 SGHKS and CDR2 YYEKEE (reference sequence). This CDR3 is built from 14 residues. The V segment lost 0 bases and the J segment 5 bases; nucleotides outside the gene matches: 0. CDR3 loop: CASSLAGGTGELFF. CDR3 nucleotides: TGTGCCAGCAGCTTGGCGGGGGGGACCGGGGAGCTGTTTTTT.

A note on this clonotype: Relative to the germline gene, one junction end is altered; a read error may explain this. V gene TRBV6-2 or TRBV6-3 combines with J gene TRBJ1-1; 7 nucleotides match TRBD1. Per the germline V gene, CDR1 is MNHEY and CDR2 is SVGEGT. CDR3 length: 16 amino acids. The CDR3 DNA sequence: TGTGCCATCAGTGACTTCTACGACAGGGCGGGGACTGAAGCTTTCTTT. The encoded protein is CAISDFYDRAGTEAFF.

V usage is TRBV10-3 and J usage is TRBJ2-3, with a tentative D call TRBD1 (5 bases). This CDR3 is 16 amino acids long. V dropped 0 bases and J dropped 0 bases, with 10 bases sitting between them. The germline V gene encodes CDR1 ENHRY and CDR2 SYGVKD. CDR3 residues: CAISESTRASTDTQYF. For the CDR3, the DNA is TGTGCCATCAGTGAGTCAACCAGGGCTAGCACAGATACGCAGTATTTT.

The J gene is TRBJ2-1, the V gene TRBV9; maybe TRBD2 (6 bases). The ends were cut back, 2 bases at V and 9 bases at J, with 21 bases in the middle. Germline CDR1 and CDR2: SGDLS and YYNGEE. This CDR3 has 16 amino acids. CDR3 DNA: TGTGCCAGCAGCGTCAACCCCCGGGACTCGAGAGGTGAGCAGTTCTTC. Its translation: CASSVNPRDSRGEQFF. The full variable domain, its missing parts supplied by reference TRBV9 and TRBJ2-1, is DSGVTQTPKHLITATGQRVTLRCSPRSGDLSVYWYQQSLDQGLQFLIQYYNGEERAKGNILERFSAQQFPDLHSELNLSSLELGDSALYFCASSVNPRDSRGEQFFGPGTRLTVL.

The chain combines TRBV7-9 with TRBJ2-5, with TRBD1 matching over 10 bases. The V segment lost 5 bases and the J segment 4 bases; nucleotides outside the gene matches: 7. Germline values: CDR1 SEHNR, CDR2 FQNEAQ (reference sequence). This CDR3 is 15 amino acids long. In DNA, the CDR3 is TGTGCCAGCAGCCCGGGACAGGGGTGGGCAGAGACCCAGTACTTC. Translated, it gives CASSPGQGWAETQYF.

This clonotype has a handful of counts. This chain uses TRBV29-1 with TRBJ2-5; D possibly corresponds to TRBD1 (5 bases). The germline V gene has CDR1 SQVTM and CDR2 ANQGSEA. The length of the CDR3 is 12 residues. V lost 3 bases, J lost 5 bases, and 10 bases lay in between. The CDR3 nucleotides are TGCAGCGTTGAGGGGCAGGATGAGACCCAGTACTTC. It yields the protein CSVEGQDETQYF.

CDR3 coding DNA: TGCGCCAGCAGCTCGGGACAGGCGCACACCGGGGAGCTGTTTTTT. This translates into CASSSGQAHTGELFF. The V and J genes are TRBV5-1 and TRBJ2-2; TRBD1 matches 8 bases. The CDR3 covers 15 residues. Germline trimming cut 3 bases from V and 3 bases from J; bases unmatched to any gene: 4. CDR1 and CDR2 (germline): SGHRS, YFSETQ.

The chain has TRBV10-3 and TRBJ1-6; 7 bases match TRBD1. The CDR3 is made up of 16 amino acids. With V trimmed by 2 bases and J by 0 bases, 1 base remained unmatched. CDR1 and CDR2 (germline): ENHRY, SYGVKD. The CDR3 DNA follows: TGTGCCATCAGTGAGAGGACAGGCTCCTATAATTCACCCCTCCACTTT. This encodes CAISERTGSYNSPLHF.

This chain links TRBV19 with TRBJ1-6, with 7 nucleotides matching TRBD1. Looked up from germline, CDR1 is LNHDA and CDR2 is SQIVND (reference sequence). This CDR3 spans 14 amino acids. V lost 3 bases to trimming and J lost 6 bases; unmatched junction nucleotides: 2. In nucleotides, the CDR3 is TGTGCCAGTAGTATTCGGACAGGTAATTCACCCCTCCACTTT. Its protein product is CASSIRTGNSPLHF.

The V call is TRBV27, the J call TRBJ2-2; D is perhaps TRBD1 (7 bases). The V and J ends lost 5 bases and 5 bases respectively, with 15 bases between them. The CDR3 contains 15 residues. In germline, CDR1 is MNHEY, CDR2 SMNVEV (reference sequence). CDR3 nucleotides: TGTGCCAGCAGTGCGGGACAGTGGGAAACCGGGGAGCTGTTTTTT. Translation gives CASSAGQWETGELFF.

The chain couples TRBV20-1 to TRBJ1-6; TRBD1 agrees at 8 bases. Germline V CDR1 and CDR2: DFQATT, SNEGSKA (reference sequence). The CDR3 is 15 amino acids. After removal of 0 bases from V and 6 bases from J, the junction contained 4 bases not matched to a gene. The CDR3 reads CSARDQDRANSPLHF. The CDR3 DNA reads TGCAGTGCTAGAGATCAGGACAGGGCTAATTCACCCCTCCACTTT.

In DNA form, the CDR3 reads TGCAGTGCTAGCCCAAAGCGGAAGGTCACAGATACGCAGTATTTT. Protein: CSASPKRKVTDTQYF. The V and J genes are TRBV20-1 and TRBJ2-3; D possibly corresponds to TRBD2 (5 bases). V lost 3 bases and J lost 2, with 15 bases in between. CDR1 and CDR2 (germline): DFQATT, SNEGSKA (reference sequence). The CDR3 length is 15 residues.

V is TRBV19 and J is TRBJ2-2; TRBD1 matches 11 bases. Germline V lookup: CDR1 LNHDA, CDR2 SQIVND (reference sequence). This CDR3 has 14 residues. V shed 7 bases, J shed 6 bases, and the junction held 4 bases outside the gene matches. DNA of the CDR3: TGTGCCAGTAAGGGGACAGGGGGAGCCGGGGAGCTGTTTTTT. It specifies CASKGTGGAGELFF.

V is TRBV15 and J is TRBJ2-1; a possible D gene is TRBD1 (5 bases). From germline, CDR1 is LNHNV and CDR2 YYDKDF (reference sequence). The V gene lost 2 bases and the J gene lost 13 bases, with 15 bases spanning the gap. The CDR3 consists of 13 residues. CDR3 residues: CATSRQGASRQFF. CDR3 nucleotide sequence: TGTGCCACCAGCAGACAGGGCGCGAGCCGCCAGTTCTTC.

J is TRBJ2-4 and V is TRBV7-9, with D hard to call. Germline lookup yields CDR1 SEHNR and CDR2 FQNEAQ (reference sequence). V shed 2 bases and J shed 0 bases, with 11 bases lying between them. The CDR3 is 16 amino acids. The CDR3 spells CASSLKSAEAKNIQYF. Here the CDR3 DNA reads TGTGCCAGCAGCTTAAAGTCTGCAGAAGCCAAAAACATTCAGTACTTC.

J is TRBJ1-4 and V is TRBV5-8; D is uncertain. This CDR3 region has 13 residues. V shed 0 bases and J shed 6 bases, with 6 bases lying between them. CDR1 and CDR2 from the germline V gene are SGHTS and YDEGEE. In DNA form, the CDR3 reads TGTGCCAGCAGCTTGGGACCTCATGAAAAACTGTTTTTT. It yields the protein CASSLGPHEKLFF. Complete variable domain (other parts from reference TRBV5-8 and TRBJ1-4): EAGVTQSPTHLIKTRGQQATLRCSPISGHTSVYWYQQALGLGLQFLLWYDEGEERNRGNFPPRFSGRQFPNYSSELNVNALELEDSALYLCASSLGPHEKLFFGSGTQLSVL.

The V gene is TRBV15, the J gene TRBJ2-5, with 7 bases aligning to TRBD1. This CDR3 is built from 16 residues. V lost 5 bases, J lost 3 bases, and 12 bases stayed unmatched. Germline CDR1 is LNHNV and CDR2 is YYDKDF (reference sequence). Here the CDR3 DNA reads TGTGCCACCAGCGCAGATACCGGGACAGTAGAAGAGACCCAGTACTTC. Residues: CATSADTGTVEETQYF.

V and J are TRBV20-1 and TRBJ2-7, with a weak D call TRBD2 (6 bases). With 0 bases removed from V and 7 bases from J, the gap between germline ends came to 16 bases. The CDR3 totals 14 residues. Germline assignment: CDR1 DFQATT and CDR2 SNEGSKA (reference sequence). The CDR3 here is CSARDGRAGGEQYF. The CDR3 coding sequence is TGCAGTGCTAGAGACGGTCGAGCGGGTGGGGAGCAGTACTTC.

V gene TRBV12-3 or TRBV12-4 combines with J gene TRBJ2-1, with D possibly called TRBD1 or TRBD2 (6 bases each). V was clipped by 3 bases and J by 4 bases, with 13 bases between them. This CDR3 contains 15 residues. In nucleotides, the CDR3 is TGTGCCAGCAGTTTTGGGGGCGCGGGGTACAATGAGCAGTTCTTC. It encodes CASSFGGAGYNEQFF.

CDR3 sequence (DNA): TGCGCCAGCGGACGTAGCTCTGGGGCCAACGTCCTGACTTTC. Translating it yields CASGRSSGANVLTF. V is TRBV5-1 and J is TRBJ2-6; unclear D gene. V dropped 7 bases and J dropped 0 bases, with 8 bases sitting between them. The CDR3 is 14 residues long. The V gene's germline CDR1 is SGHRS and CDR2 YFSETQ.

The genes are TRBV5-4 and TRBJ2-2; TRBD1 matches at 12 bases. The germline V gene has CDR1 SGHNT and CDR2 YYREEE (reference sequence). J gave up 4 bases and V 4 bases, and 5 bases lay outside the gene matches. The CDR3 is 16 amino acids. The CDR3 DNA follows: TGTGCCAGCAGCCATGGGGACAGGGGGCCCACCGGGGAGCTGTTTTTT. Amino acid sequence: CASSHGDRGPTGELFF.

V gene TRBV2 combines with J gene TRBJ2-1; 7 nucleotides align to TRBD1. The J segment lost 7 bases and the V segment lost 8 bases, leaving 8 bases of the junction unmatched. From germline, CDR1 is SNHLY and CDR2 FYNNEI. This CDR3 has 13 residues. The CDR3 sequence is CASLRGLGNEQFF. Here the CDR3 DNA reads TGTGCCAGCCTGAGGGGGCTCGGGAATGAGCAGTTCTTC. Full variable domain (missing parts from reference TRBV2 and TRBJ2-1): EPEVTQTPSHQVTQMGQEVILRCVPISNHLYFYWYRQILGQKVEFLVSFYNNEISEKSEIFDDQFSVERPDGSNFTLKIRSTKLEDSAMYFCASLRGLGNEQFFGPGTRLTVL.

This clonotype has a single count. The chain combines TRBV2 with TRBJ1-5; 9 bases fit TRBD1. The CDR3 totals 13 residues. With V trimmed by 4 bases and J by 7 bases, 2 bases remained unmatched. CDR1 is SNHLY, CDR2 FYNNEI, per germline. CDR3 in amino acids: CASSGTGAQPQHF. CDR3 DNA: TGTGCCAGCAGTGGGACAGGGGCGCAGCCCCAGCATTTT.

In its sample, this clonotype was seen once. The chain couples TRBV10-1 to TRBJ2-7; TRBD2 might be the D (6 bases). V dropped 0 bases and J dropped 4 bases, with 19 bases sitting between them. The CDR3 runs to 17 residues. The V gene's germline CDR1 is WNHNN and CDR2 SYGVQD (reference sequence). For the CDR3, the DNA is TGCGCCAGCAGTGAGTCGATCGGTGTTGGAGGGAAATACGAGCAGTACTTC. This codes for CASSESIGVGGKYEQYF.

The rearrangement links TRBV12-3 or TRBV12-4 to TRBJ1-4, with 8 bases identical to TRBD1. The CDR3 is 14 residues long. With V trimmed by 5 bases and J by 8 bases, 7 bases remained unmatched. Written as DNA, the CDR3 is TGTGCCAGCAGTACGGGACAGGTCCAAGAAAAACTGTTTTTT. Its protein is CASSTGQVQEKLFF.

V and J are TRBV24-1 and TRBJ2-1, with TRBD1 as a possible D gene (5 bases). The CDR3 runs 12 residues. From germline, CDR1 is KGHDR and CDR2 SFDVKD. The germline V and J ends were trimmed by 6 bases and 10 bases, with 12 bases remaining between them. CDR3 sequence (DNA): TGTGCCACCAGTAGGTGGGGCTGGGAGCAGTTCTTC. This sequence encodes CATSRWGWEQFF.

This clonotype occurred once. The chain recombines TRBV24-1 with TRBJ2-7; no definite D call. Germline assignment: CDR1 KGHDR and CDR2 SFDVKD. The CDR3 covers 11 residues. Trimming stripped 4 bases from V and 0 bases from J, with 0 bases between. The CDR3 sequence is CATSDSYEQYF. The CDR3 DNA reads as TGTGCCACCAGTGACTCCTACGAGCAGTACTTC.

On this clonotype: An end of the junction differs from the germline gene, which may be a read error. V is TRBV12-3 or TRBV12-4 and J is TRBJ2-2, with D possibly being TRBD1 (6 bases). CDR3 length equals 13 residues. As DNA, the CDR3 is TGTGCCAGCAGGTCCAGGGGAACCGGGGAGCTGCTTTTT. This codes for CASRSRGTGELLF.

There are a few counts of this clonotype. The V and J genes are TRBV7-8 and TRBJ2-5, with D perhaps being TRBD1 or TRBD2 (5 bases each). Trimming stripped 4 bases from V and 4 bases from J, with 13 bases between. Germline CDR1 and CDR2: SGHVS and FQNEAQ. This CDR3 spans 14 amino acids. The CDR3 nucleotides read TGTGCCAGCAGCTGGTCGGGACGGTTAGAGACCCAGTACTTC. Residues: CASSWSGRLETQYF.

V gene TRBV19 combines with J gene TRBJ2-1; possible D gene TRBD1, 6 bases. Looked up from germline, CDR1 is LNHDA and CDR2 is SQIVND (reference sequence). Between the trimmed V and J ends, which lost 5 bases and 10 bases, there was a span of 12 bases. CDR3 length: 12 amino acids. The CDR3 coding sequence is TGTGCCAGTAGTGACGACAGGCTCGAGCAGTTCTTC. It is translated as CASSDDRLEQFF. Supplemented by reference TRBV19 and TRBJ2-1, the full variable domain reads DGGITQSPKYLFRKEGQNVTLSCEQNLNHDAMYWYRQDPGQGLRLIYYSQIVNDFQKGDIAEGYSVSREKKESFPLTVTSAQKNPTAFYLCASSDDRLEQFFGPGTRLTVL.